This TCR beta chain was identified during a study of blood T cell repertoires in COVID-19. Study summary: The origin of the acute and convalescent COVID-19 samples was the United States, Italy and Spain. From T cells, B-cell-depleted T cells, or PBMCs came the material, which was cDNA or gDNA.

Original methodology: Estimated nucleated cell counts came from reference gene primer amplification. Libraries were prepared by immunoSEQ multiplex PCR; TCRdb keeps only in-frame clonotypes and omits some of them. Clonal size and the V and J genes are those of that table, whereas D and trimming came from the DNA. The sample includes hundreds of thousands of clones, roughly 88% of them seen just once. V trimming: 7 bases; J trimming: 0 bases; junction bases outside the gene matches: 20. This CDR3 spans 20 amino acids. Germline loops: CDR1 WSHSY, CDR2 SAAADI. This chain connects TRBV10-2 to TRBJ2-1; 8 bases fit TRBD2. The receptor comes from a human donor in a cohort sampled during active COVID-19. What was sequenced was peripheral blood. This chain's CDR3 is CASTLRGGGRTQSSYNEQFF. CDR3 sequence (DNA): TGCGCCAGCACACTCAGGGGCGGCGGGAGGACCCAAAGCTCCTACAATGAGCAGTTCTTC.